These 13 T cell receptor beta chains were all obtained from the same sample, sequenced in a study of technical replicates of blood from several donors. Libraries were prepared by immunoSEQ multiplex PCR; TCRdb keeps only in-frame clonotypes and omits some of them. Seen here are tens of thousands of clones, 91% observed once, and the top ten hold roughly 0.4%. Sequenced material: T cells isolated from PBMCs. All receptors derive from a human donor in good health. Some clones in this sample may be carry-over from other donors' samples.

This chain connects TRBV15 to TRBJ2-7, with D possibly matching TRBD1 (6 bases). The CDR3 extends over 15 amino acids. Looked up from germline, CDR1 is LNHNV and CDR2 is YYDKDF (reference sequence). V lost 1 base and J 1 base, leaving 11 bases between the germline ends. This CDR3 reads CATSRGQDSSYEQYF. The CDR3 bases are TGTGCCACCAGCAGAGGCCAGGACAGTTCCTACGAGCAGTACTTC.

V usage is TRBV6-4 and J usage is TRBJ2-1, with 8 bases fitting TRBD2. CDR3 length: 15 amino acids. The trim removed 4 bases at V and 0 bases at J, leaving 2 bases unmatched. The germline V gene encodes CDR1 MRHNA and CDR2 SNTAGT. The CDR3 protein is CASSASGGSYNEQFF. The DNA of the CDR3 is TGTGCCAGCAGTGCCAGCGGGGGCTCCTACAATGAGCAGTTCTTC.

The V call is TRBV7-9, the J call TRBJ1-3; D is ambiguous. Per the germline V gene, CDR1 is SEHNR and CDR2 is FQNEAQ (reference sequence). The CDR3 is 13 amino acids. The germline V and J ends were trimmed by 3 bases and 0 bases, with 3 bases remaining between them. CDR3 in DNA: TGTGCCAGCAGCTTCGGCTCTGGAAACACCATATATTTT. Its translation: CASSFGSGNTIYF.

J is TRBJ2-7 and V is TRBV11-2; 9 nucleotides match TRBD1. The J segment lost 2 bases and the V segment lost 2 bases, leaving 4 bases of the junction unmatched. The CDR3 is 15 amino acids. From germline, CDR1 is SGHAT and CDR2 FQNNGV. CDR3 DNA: TGTGCCAGCAGCTTAACCCGGGACAGGGCCTACGAGCAGTACTTC. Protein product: CASSLTRDRAYEQYF.

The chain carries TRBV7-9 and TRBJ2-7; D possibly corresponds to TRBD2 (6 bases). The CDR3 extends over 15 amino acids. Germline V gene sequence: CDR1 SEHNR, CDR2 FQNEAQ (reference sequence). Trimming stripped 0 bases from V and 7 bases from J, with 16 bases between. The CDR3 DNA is TGTGCCAGCAGCTTAGCGCAGCTTACCCGGGGGGAGCAGTACTTC. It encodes CASSLAQLTRGEQYF. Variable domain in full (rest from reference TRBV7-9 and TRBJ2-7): DTGVSQNPRHKITKRGQNVTFRCDPISEHNRLYWYRQTLGQGPEFLTYFQNEAQLEKSRLLSDRFSAERPKGSFSTLEIQRTEQGDSAMYLCASSLAQLTRGEQYFGPGTRLTVT.

DNA for the CDR3: TGTGCCTGGAGTGGACAGCACGATCAGCCCCAGCATTTT. Translation: CAWSGQHDQPQHF. The V gene is TRBV30, the J gene TRBJ1-5, with D tentatively TRBD1 (5 bases). This CDR3 contains 13 residues. Deletions cut 1 base from V and 5 bases from J, with 9 bases between. Germline CDR1 is GTSNPN and CDR2 is SVGIG (reference sequence).

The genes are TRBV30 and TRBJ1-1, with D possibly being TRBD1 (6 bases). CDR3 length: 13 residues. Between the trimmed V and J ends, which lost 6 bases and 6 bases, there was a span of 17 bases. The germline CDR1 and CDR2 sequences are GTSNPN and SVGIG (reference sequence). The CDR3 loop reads CACLVTGRAEAFF. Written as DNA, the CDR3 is TGTGCCTGCCTGGTAACAGGGAGGGCTGAAGCTTTCTTT.

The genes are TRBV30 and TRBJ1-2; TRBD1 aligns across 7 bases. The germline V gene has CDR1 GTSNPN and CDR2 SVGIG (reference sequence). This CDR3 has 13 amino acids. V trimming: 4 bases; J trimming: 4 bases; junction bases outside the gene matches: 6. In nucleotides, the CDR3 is TGTGCCTGGACCTCGGGACAGATCTATGGCTACACCTTC. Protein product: CAWTSGQIYGYTF.

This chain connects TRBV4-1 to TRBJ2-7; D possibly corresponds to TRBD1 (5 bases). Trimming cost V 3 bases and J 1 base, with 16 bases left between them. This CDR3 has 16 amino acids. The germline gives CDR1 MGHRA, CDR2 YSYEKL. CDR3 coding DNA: TGCGCCAGCAGCCAGCAGCCGATCAGGGATTCCTACGAGCAGTACTTC. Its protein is CASSQQPIRDSYEQYF.

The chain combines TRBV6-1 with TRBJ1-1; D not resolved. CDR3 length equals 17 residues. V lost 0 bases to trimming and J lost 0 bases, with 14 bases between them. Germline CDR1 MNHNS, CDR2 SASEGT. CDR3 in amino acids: CASSEALGSPVNTEAFF. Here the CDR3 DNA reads TGTGCCAGCAGTGAAGCGCTAGGGAGTCCGGTGAACACTGAAGCTTTCTTT.

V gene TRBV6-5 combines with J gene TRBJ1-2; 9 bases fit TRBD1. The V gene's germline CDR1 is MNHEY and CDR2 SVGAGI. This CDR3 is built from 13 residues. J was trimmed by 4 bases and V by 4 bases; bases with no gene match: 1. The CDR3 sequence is CASSLDRGYGYTF. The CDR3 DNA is TGTGCCAGCAGTTTGGACAGGGGCTATGGCTACACCTTC.

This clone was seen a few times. The CDR3 loop is CASSLDPGGSGNTIYF. In nucleotides, the CDR3 is TGTGCCAGCAGCTTGGACCCGGGAGGATCTGGAAACACCATATATTTT. The chain employs TRBV5-4 and TRBJ1-3; D uncertain. The germline gives CDR1 SGHNT, CDR2 YYREEE (reference sequence). The CDR3 covers 16 residues. V gave up 0 bases and J gave up 1 base, with 11 bases separating them. Based on the CDR3 plus reference TRBV5-4 and TRBJ1-3, the full variable domain is ETGVTQSPTHLIKTRGQQVTLRCSSQSGHNTVSWYQQALGQGPQFIFQYYREEENGRGNFPPRFSGLQFPNYSSELNVNALELDDSALYLCASSLDPGGSGNTIYFGEGSWLTVV.

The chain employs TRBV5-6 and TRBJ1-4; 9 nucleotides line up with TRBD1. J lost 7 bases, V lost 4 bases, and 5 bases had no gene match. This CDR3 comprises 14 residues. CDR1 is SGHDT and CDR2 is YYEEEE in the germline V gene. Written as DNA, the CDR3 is TGTGCCAGCAGCGCCGGGACAGGGACTGAAAAACTGTTTTTT. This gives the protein CASSAGTGTEKLFF. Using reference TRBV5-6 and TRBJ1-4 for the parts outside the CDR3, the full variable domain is DAGVTQSPTHLIKTRGQQVTLRCSPKSGHDTVSWYQQALGQGPQFIFQYYEEEERQRGNFPDRFSGHQFPNYSSELNVNALLLGDSALYLCASSAGTGTEKLFFGSGTQLSVL.